This T cell receptor beta chain was identified in a study of shared clonotypes between healthy human individuals. Study-level findings and limits: Generation probabilities were higher for clonotypes shared across all four sorted-subset donors than for unshared ones.

As concerns this clone: Antigen unknown.

The V end was cut by 3 bases, the J end by 0 bases, with 9 bases between. The CDR3 sequence is 15 residues long. Looked up from germline, CDR1 is SGHVS and CDR2 is FQNEAQ. The study separated CD4+ cells into CD45RA+ naive and CD45RA-negative memory subsets. Generated by immunoSEQ multiplex PCR, the TCRdb table keeps only in-frame clones and is missing some. The table records about 2.4 million clones, roughly 92% of them present only once. The clonotype was recovered from a man aged 18 to 30 in good health. The chain is built from TRBV7-8 and TRBJ1-3, with D uncertain. The specimen was naive CD4+ T cells sorted from blood. Sample subset: CD45RA+ positively selected. The DNA of the CDR3 is TGTGCCAGCAGCTTCATGGGATACTCTGGAAACACCATATATTTT. Translating it yields CASSFMGYSGNTIYF.